These T cell receptor beta chains were read from a single sample in a study of T cells in Graves' hyperthyroidism and ophthalmopathy. One entry per CDR3 protein, called by TCRdb with MiXCR from the multiplex PCR reads. The sample has almost 600,000 distinct CDR3 sequences, more than 45% seen once. The sequenced sample was peripheral blood or thyroid tissue (not recorded which). The receptor set was obtained from a woman between 18 and 30 years old with Graves' hyperthyroidism. Both conserved end residues are part of each CDR3. D genes are given only for firm matches. Where a row states a size, it is once, few, many or the class of an expanded clone; other rows omit it.

D gene: TRBD2; V gene: TRBV7-9; clone size: many; J gene: TRBJ2-2; CDR3 protein: CASSPGGANTGELFF; CDR3 DNA: TGTGCCAGCAGCCCCGGGGGGGCGAACACCGGGGAGCTGTTTTTT
D gene: TRBD1; V gene: TRBV27; clone size: many; J gene: TRBJ2-5; CDR3 protein: CASKGAWETQYF; CDR3 DNA: TGTGCCAGCAAGGGGGCCTGGGAGACCCAGTACTTC
D gene: -; V gene: TRBV9; clone size: many; J gene: TRBJ2-5; CDR3 protein: CASSAPDVETQYF; CDR3 DNA: TGTGCCAGCAGCGCCCCGGACGTAGAGACCCAGTACTTC
D gene: TRBD2; V gene: TRBV7-9; clone size: many; J gene: TRBJ2-7; CDR3 protein: CASSLLAGGAGQYF; CDR3 DNA: TGTGCCAGCAGCTTACTAGCGGGAGGTGCAGGGCAGTACTTC
D gene: TRBD2; V gene: TRBV7-9; clone size: -; J gene: TRBJ2-7; CDR3 protein: CASSLAHTSGSLNEQYF; CDR3 DNA: TGTGCCAGCAGCTTAGCTCATACTAGCGGGAGTCTAAATGAGCAGTACTTC
D gene: -; V gene: TRBV7-2; clone size: few; J gene: TRBJ2-3; CDR3 protein: CASSLVIDTQYF; CDR3 DNA: TGTGCCAGCAGCCTCGTTATAGATACGCAGTATTTT
D gene: -; V gene: TRBV12-3/TRBV12-4; clone size: -; J gene: TRBJ1-1; CDR3 protein: CASTRLALWEGTEAFF; CDR3 DNA: TGTGCCAGCACTCGACTAGCGCTGTGGGAAGGCACTGAAGCTTTCTTT
D gene: -; V gene: TRBV5-1; clone size: -; J gene: TRBJ2-2; CDR3 protein: CASSLVPGNTGELFF; CDR3 DNA: TGCGCCAGCAGCTTGGTGCCGGGGAACACCGGGGAGCTGTTTTTT
D gene: -; V gene: TRBV3-1; clone size: many; J gene: TRBJ1-1; CDR3 protein: CASSQRAMNTEAFF; CDR3 DNA: TGTGCCAGCAGCCAACGGGCTATGAACACTGAAGCTTTCTTT
D gene: -; V gene: TRBV9; clone size: -; J gene: TRBJ2-5; CDR3 protein: CASSDPGRGETQYF; CDR3 DNA: TGTGCCAGCAGCGACCCGGGACGGGGAGAGACCCAGTACTTC
D gene: TRBD2; V gene: TRBV7-9; clone size: once; J gene: TRBJ2-7; CDR3 protein: CASSLPGLGVEPNEQYF; CDR3 DNA: TGTGCCAGCAGCTTGCCGGGACTAGGGGTAGAGCCCAACGAGCAGTACTTC
D gene: TRBD1; V gene: TRBV20-1; clone size: -; J gene: TRBJ1-4; CDR3 protein: CSARRTGASEKLSF; CDR3 DNA: TGCAGTGCTAGGAGGACAGGGGCTAGTGAAAAACTGTCTTTT
D gene: -; V gene: TRBV5-4; clone size: -; J gene: TRBJ2-5; CDR3 protein: CASSARAGVETQYF; CDR3 DNA: TGTGCCAGCAGCGCCCGGGCAGGGGTTGAGACCCAGTACTTC
D gene: -; V gene: TRBV20-1; clone size: -; J gene: TRBJ1-4; CDR3 protein: CSAGQTYNEKLFF; CDR3 DNA: TGCAGTGCTGGACAGACCTACAATGAAAAACTGTTTTTT
D gene: -; V gene: TRBV6-6; clone size: few; J gene: TRBJ1-4; CDR3 protein: CASSPRQPKLFF; CDR3 DNA: TGTGCCAGCAGCCCCAGACAACCTAAACTGTTTTTT
D gene: TRBD1; V gene: TRBV29-1; clone size: many; J gene: TRBJ2-7; CDR3 protein: CSVRTGGSYEQYF; CDR3 DNA: TGCAGCGTACGGACAGGGGGCTCCTACGAGCAGTACTTC
D gene: -; V gene: TRBV6-6; clone size: once; J gene: TRBJ2-3; CDR3 protein: CASSYLGESTDTQYF; CDR3 DNA: TGTGCCAGCAGTTATTTGGGAGAAAGCACAGATACGCAGTATTTT
D gene: -; V gene: TRBV7-9; clone size: few; J gene: TRBJ1-5; CDR3 protein: CASSLGGGGSQPQHF; CDR3 DNA: TGTGCCAGCAGCTTAGGTGGGGGGGGAAGTCAGCCCCAGCATTTT
D gene: -; V gene: TRBV10-2; clone size: -; J gene: TRBJ2-3; CDR3 protein: CASSEPGGPDTQYF; CDR3 DNA: TGCGCCAGCAGTGAGCCCGGCGGTCCAGATACGCAGTATTTT
D gene: -; V gene: TRBV27; clone size: -; J gene: TRBJ1-5; CDR3 protein: CASSLGASGTYSNQPQHF; CDR3 DNA: TGTGCCAGCAGTTTAGGTGCTAGCGGCACCTATAGCAATCAGCCCCAGCATTTT
D gene: -; V gene: TRBV24-1; clone size: many; J gene: TRBJ1-4; CDR3 protein: CATSDFNDGQGSEKLFF; CDR3 DNA: TGTGCCACCAGTGATTTTAACGACGGCCAGGGGAGTGAAAAACTGTTTTTT
D gene: -; V gene: TRBV24-1; clone size: -; J gene: TRBJ1-2; CDR3 protein: CATSDEAGWANYGYTF; CDR3 DNA: TGTGCCACCAGTGATGAGGCAGGGTGGGCTAACTATGGCTACACCTTC
D gene: -; V gene: TRBV15; clone size: -; J gene: TRBJ2-7; CDR3 protein: CATSSGQDSRSYEQYF; CDR3 DNA: TGTGCCACCAGCAGCGGACAAGACAGCCGCTCCTACGAGCAGTACTTC
D gene: TRBD1; V gene: TRBV3-1; clone size: many; J gene: TRBJ1-4; CDR3 protein: CASSNDRGREKLFF; CDR3 DNA: TGTGCCAGCAGCAACGACAGGGGTCGAGAAAAACTGTTTTTT
D gene: -; V gene: TRBV29-1; clone size: -; J gene: TRBJ1-1; CDR3 protein: CSSERDKAFF; CDR3 DNA: TGCAGCTCCGAAAGGGATAAAGCTTTCTTT
D gene: -; V gene: TRBV2; clone size: few; J gene: TRBJ2-7; CDR3 protein: CASSGLKGRAYEQYF; CDR3 DNA: TGTGCCAGCAGTGGGCTAAAAGGCAGAGCCTACGAGCAGTACTTC
D gene: -; V gene: TRBV29-1; clone size: -; J gene: TRBJ2-7; CDR3 protein: CSQGWYTGGEQYF; CDR3 DNA: TGCAGCCAAGGTTGGTACACAGGAGGCGAGCAGTACTTC
D gene: TRBD1; V gene: TRBV6-6; clone size: -; J gene: TRBJ2-7; CDR3 protein: CASSSTGTALSYEQYF; CDR3 DNA: TGTGCCAGCAGTTCTACCGGGACAGCGCTTTCCTACGAGCAGTACTTC
D gene: TRBD2; V gene: TRBV25-1; clone size: many; J gene: TRBJ2-7; CDR3 protein: CASSDHGTSYEQYF; CDR3 DNA: TGTGCCAGCAGTGATCACGGGACTAGCTACGAGCAGTACTTC
D gene: -; V gene: TRBV29-1; clone size: -; J gene: TRBJ2-2; CDR3 protein: CQLTFDGADRGAVF; CDR3 DNA: TGCCAGCTCACCTTCGATGGTGCAGACCGGGGAGCTGTTTTT
D gene: TRBD1; V gene: TRBV13; clone size: once; J gene: TRBJ1-2; CDR3 protein: CASSTRDRGHGYTF; CDR3 DNA: TGTGCCAGCAGCACTCGGGACAGGGGGCACGGCTACACCTTC
D gene: TRBD2; V gene: TRBV7-9; clone size: many; J gene: TRBJ2-2; CDR3 protein: CASSDQSGSDTGELFF; CDR3 DNA: TGTGCCAGCAGCGATCAAAGCGGGAGTGACACCGGGGAGCTGTTTTTT
D gene: -; V gene: TRBV25-1; clone size: many; J gene: TRBJ1-2; CDR3 protein: CASSERDRKAYGYTF; CDR3 DNA: TGTGCCAGCAGTGAAAGAGACAGGAAGGCCTATGGCTACACCTTC
D gene: -; V gene: TRBV19; clone size: many; J gene: TRBJ2-7; CDR3 protein: CASSVQGRYEQYF; CDR3 DNA: TGTGCCAGTAGTGTGCAGGGTAGATACGAGCAGTACTTC
D gene: TRBD2; V gene: TRBV7-6; clone size: -; J gene: TRBJ2-5; CDR3 protein: CASSGRTSLETQYF; CDR3 DNA: TGTGCCAGCAGCGGCCGGACTAGTTTGGAGACCCAGTACTTC
D gene: TRBD2; V gene: TRBV20-1; clone size: many; J gene: TRBJ2-7; CDR3 protein: CSAHKAGNRYEQYF; CDR3 DNA: TGCAGTGCTCATAAAGCGGGAAACCGGTACGAGCAGTACTTC
D gene: -; V gene: TRBV6-5; clone size: few; J gene: TRBJ2-6; CDR3 protein: CASSTTASGANVLTF; CDR3 DNA: TGTGCCAGCAGTACGACAGCCTCTGGGGCCAACGTCCTGACTTTC
D gene: -; V gene: TRBV7-6; clone size: -; J gene: TRBJ2-1; CDR3 protein: CASRSWDTVGNEQFF; CDR3 DNA: TGTGCCAGCAGAAGCTGGGACACCGTGGGCAATGAGCAGTTCTTC
D gene: -; V gene: TRBV10-3; clone size: many; J gene: TRBJ2-7; CDR3 protein: CAISDEGGGSSYEQYF; CDR3 DNA: TGTGCCATCAGTGATGAGGGAGGAGGCAGTTCCTACGAGCAGTACTTC
D gene: -; V gene: TRBV12-3/TRBV12-4; clone size: many; J gene: TRBJ1-3; CDR3 protein: CASSLAHRVGNTIYF; CDR3 DNA: TGTGCCAGCAGTTTAGCGCACAGGGTCGGAAACACCATATATTTT
D gene: TRBD2; V gene: TRBV15; clone size: -; J gene: TRBJ2-7; CDR3 protein: CATSPQPSGGDEQYF; CDR3 DNA: TGTGCCACCAGCCCCCAACCTAGCGGGGGGGACGAGCAGTACTTC
D gene: -; V gene: TRBV11-2; clone size: -; J gene: TRBJ1-3; CDR3 protein: CASSLEGTHDSGNTIYF; CDR3 DNA: TGTGCCAGCAGCTTAGAGGGCACGCATGACTCTGGAAACACCATATATTTT
D gene: -; V gene: TRBV13; clone size: -; J gene: TRBJ2-1; CDR3 protein: CASSLGSVDEQFF; CDR3 DNA: TGTGCCAGCAGCTTAGGGTCTGTGGATGAGCAGTTCTTC
D gene: -; V gene: TRBV5-1; clone size: many; J gene: TRBJ2-7; CDR3 protein: CASSLVDGTPYEQYF; CDR3 DNA: TGCGCCAGCAGCTTGGTAGACGGGACTCCCTACGAGCAGTACTTC
D gene: TRBD1; V gene: TRBV5-5; clone size: -; J gene: TRBJ2-7; CDR3 protein: CACNPGQGLEQYF; CDR3 DNA: TGTGCCTGCAATCCGGGACAGGGGCTCGAGCAGTACTTC
D gene: -; V gene: TRBV5-4; clone size: many; J gene: TRBJ2-5; CDR3 protein: CASSIPGTKQETQYF; CDR3 DNA: TGTGCCAGCAGCATACCCGGGACGAAACAAGAGACCCAGTACTTC
D gene: -; V gene: TRBV7-2; clone size: -; J gene: TRBJ1-2; CDR3 protein: CASSFGREHGYTF; CDR3 DNA: TGTGCCAGCAGCTTCGGACGGGAACATGGCTACACCTTC
D gene: -; V gene: TRBV25-1; clone size: -; J gene: TRBJ1-2; CDR3 protein: CASSVNGPYGYAF; CDR3 DNA: TGTGCCAGCAGTGTAAACGGCCCTTACGGCTACGCCTTC
D gene: -; V gene: TRBV9; clone size: -; J gene: TRBJ1-6; CDR3 protein: CASSGTSGDNSPLHF; CDR3 DNA: TGTGCCAGCAGCGGGACTAGCGGAGATAATTCACCCCTCCACTTT
D gene: TRBD2; V gene: TRBV3-1; clone size: -; J gene: TRBJ2-7; CDR3 protein: CASSSGMYEQYF; CDR3 DNA: TGTGCCAGTAGTAGCGGGATGTACGAGCAGTACTTC
D gene: -; V gene: TRBV20-1; clone size: -; J gene: TRBJ1-2; CDR3 protein: CSARGNGRNGYTF; CDR3 DNA: TGCAGTGCTAGAGGTAACGGGAGGAATGGCTACACCTTC
D gene: -; V gene: TRBV7-9; clone size: few; J gene: TRBJ2-1; CDR3 protein: CASSLAGSSYNEQFF; CDR3 DNA: TGTGCCAGCAGCTTAGCGGGGAGCTCCTACAATGAGCAGTTCTTC
D gene: -; V gene: TRBV25-1; clone size: -; J gene: TRBJ1-6; CDR3 protein: CARDSAYNSPLHF; CDR3 DNA: TGTGCCAGGGACAGCGCTTATAATTCACCCCTCCACTTT
D gene: TRBD1; V gene: TRBV5-1; clone size: many; J gene: TRBJ2-7; CDR3 protein: CASSQDRVLSYEQYF; CDR3 DNA: TGCGCCAGCAGCCAGGACAGGGTCCTCTCCTACGAGCAGTACTTC
D gene: -; V gene: TRBV4-2; clone size: -; J gene: TRBJ2-3; CDR3 protein: CASALTGDTQYF; CDR3 DNA: TGTGCCAGCGCCCTAACGGGAGATACGCAGTATTTT
D gene: -; V gene: TRBV20-1; clone size: many; J gene: TRBJ1-5; CDR3 protein: CSARDSGRGYQPQHF; CDR3 DNA: TGCAGTGCTAGAGATAGTGGGAGAGGCTACCAGCCCCAGCATTTT
D gene: TRBD2; V gene: TRBV5-1; clone size: -; J gene: TRBJ2-2; CDR3 protein: CASSSGLAGAFPNTGELFF; CDR3 DNA: TGCGCCAGCAGCTCTGGACTAGCGGGAGCATTTCCGAACACCGGGGAGCTGTTTTTT